The clone carrying this TCR beta chain occurred many times. For sequencing, patients were chosen who had shown expansion of CD8+CD57+ cells by flow cytometry. These data are taken from a study of CD8+CD57+ T cells in acquired aplastic anemia. Genomic DNA was employed as the template in profiling TCR beta VDJ and CDR3. MiXCR, applied by TCRdb to the reads, yields one record per CDR3 protein. The table shows roughly 250,000 distinct CDR3 sequences, with 45% to 50% occurring only once. Germline loops: CDR1 SEHNR, CDR2 FQNEAQ (reference sequence). The length of the CDR3 is 11 residues. Trimming pared 7 bases from V and 5 bases from J, leaving 9 bases between.

The material sequenced was sorted CD4+, CD8+, or CD8+CD57+ T cells (not recorded which) from PBMCs. This receptor was identified in a human donor with aplastic anemia. The rearrangement joins TRBV7-9 to TRBJ2-7, with D uncertain. The chain's CDR3 is CASTFRDEQYF. The CDR3 region has the DNA TGTGCCAGCACCTTTCGTGACGAGCAGTACTTC.